The 30 T cell receptor beta chains given below trace back to one sample, sequenced in a study of T cell changes during pregnancy in multiple sclerosis (dated 2019 in TCRdb). Receptor amplification or capture employed the immunoSEQ multiplex PCR assay. The source is immuneACCESS, and TCRdb retained only in-frame sequences with V and J called. Part of the clones is not carried over; for the studies checked, unresolved V genes explain less than half of this, and the remainder is unexplained. This sample comprises tens of thousands of clones, approximately 85% of them detected only once. Of the sample, over 1.5% is held by the ten largest clones. This material consisted of peripheral blood, taken in the first trimester of pregnancy. The receptors were sampled from a female donor with multiple sclerosis, enrolled in a pregnancy study.

The chain links TRBV11-2 to TRBJ2-3, with 7 bases matching TRBD2. Losses at the gene ends were 5 bases for V and 0 bases for J; bases not matched to a gene: 11. The CDR3 is made up of 17 amino acids. CDR1 is SGHAT and CDR2 is FQNNGV in the germline V gene. The CDR3 DNA reads as TGTGCCAGCAGCCCTCAGCGGGACTCCCTGAGCACAGATACGCAGTATTTT. Translated: CASSPQRDSLSTDTQYF.

The V gene is TRBV27, the J gene TRBJ1-2, with 9 positions matching TRBD1. With 2 bases clipped from V and 5 bases from J, the junction kept 0 bases outside the gene matches. The CDR3 has 13 amino acids. Germline CDR1 reads MNHEY; CDR2 reads SMNVEV (reference sequence). Written as DNA, the CDR3 is TGTGCCAGCAGTTTAGGACAGGGGTATGGCTACACCTTC. This codes for CASSLGQGYGYTF.

This clone was counted many times. The V gene is TRBV9, the J gene TRBJ1-5; D perhaps matches TRBD1 (6 bases). The CDR3 is 14 amino acids. The germline V gene encodes CDR1 SGDLS and CDR2 YYNGEE. The V gene lost 3 bases and the J gene lost 4 bases, with 11 bases spanning the gap. The CDR3 spells CASSGPDRNQPQHF. CDR3 DNA sequence: TGTGCCAGCAGCGGCCCGGACAGAAATCAGCCCCAGCATTTT.

V is TRBV9 and J is TRBJ2-2; 7 bases fit TRBD2. The CDR3 length is 16 residues. V dropped 3 bases and J dropped 2; count of bases not matched to a gene: 7. Germline CDR1 and CDR2: SGDLS and YYNGEE. DNA for the CDR3: TGTGCCAGCAGCGCAGACGGGACTATCAACACCGGGGAGCTGTTTTTT. It codes for CASSADGTINTGELFF. Looking up the rest from reference TRBV9 and TRBJ2-2 gives the full variable domain: DSGVTQTPKHLITATGQRVTLRCSPRSGDLSVYWYQQSLDQGLQFLIQYYNGEERAKGNILERFSAQQFPDLHSELNLSSLELGDSALYFCASSADGTINTGELFFGEGSRLTVL.

The rearrangement joins TRBV7-2 to TRBJ2-7, with 10 bases lining up with TRBD1. Germline V gene data show CDR1 as SGHTA and CDR2 as FQGNSA. The CDR3 sequence is 16 residues long. The ends lost 1 base at V and 7 bases at J; junction bases unmatched: 10. The DNA of the CDR3 is TGTGCCAGCAGCTTAGGGCTGGGACAGGGGCAAATTGAGCAGTACTTC. Translating it yields CASSLGLGQGQIEQYF.

In DNA, the CDR3 is TGTGCCAGCTCACCAATCGATACAGGCCCCAGGGAGACCCAGTACTTC. Its protein is CASSPIDTGPRETQYF. This chain links TRBV18 with TRBJ2-5; a possible D gene is TRBD1 (5 bases). The CDR3 spans 16 residues. V lost 2 bases and J lost 5, with 18 bases in between. Looked up from germline, CDR1 is KGHSH and CDR2 is LQKENI. The whole variable domain, remainder taken from reference TRBV18 and TRBJ2-5, is NAGVMQNPRHLVRRRGQEARLRCSPMKGHSHVYWYRQLPEEGLKFMVYLQKENIIDESGMPKERFSAEFPKEGPSILRIQQVVRGDSAAYFCASSPIDTGPRETQYFGPGTRLLVL.

This clone was detected only a few times. V usage is TRBV2 and J usage is TRBJ2-3; 10 bases match TRBD2. The CDR3 covers 15 residues. The trim removed 7 bases at V and 2 bases at J, leaving 6 bases unmatched. Germline values: CDR1 SNHLY, CDR2 FYNNEI. Here the CDR3 reads CASTRTSGYTDTQYF. CDR3 in DNA: TGTGCCAGCACCCGGACTAGCGGTTACACAGATACGCAGTATTTT.

The chain couples TRBV2 to TRBJ2-2; D not resolved. V was trimmed by 3 bases and J by 2 bases, leaving 10 bases between them. Germline assignment: CDR1 SNHLY and CDR2 FYNNEI. The CDR3 loop spans 15 amino acids. The DNA for the CDR3 is TGTGCCAGCAGTGAGTCAGGATACAACACCGGGGAGCTGTTTTTT. As protein: CASSESGYNTGELFF.

This clone was seen a few times. V usage is TRBV5-4 and J usage is TRBJ1-5; D is possibly TRBD1 (6 bases). The CDR3 spans 13 residues. The germline gives CDR1 SGHNT, CDR2 YYREEE (reference sequence). V was cut by 0 bases and J by 7 bases, with 8 bases left in between. CDR3 amino acids: CASSLGQAQPQHF. CDR3 DNA: TGTGCCAGCAGCTTGGGACAGGCACAGCCCCAGCATTTT.

The V gene is TRBV6-5, the J gene TRBJ2-1, with D maybe TRBD1 (6 bases). V was trimmed by 5 bases and J by 2 bases, leaving 13 bases between them. The CDR3 has 15 amino acids. Germline V gene lookup returns CDR1 MNHEY and CDR2 SVGAGI. For the CDR3, the DNA is TGTGCCAGCAGTCAGCAGGGGACCACCTACAATGAGCAGTTCTTC. Encoded protein: CASSQQGTTYNEQFF.

The chain recombines TRBV5-6 with TRBJ1-2; D remains ambiguous. Looked up from germline, CDR1 is SGHDT and CDR2 is YYEEEE. CDR3 length: 13 residues. Trimming left V 4 bases short and J 0 bases short, with 7 bases between. The CDR3: CASSDPANYGYTF. CDR3 in DNA: TGTGCCAGCAGCGATCCGGCTAACTATGGCTACACCTTC.

The chain carries TRBV5-1 and TRBJ2-1; a possible D gene is TRBD2 (6 bases). The germline CDR1 and CDR2 sequences are SGHRS and YFSETQ. V was shortened by 7 bases and J by 1 base, with 12 bases between the two germline ends. The CDR3 has 14 residues. The CDR3 spells CASSGGESYNEQFF. CDR3 sequence (DNA): TGCGCCAGCTCAGGCGGGGAGTCCTACAATGAGCAGTTCTTC. Filled out from reference TRBV5-1 and TRBJ2-1, the complete variable domain reads KAGVTQTPRYLIKTRGQQVTLSCSPISGHRSVSWYQQTPGQGLQFLFEYFSETQRNKGNFPGRFSGRQFSNSRSEMNVSTLELGDSALYLCASSGGESYNEQFFGPGTRLTVL.

This chain joins TRBV4-2 and TRBJ1-1, with 9 bases lining up with TRBD1. From germline, CDR1 is LGHNA and CDR2 YNFKEQ. V trimming: 0 bases; J trimming: 8 bases; junction bases outside the gene matches: 7. There are 15 residues in the CDR3. The chain's CDR3 is CASSQDPPGQGEAFF. The CDR3 DNA follows: TGTGCCAGCAGCCAAGACCCCCCGGGACAGGGAGAAGCTTTCTTT.

A few counts support this clone. This sequence joins TRBV2 and TRBJ1-2; D is unclear. The germline V and J ends were trimmed by 5 bases and 8 bases, with 12 bases remaining between them. Germline values: CDR1 SNHLY, CDR2 FYNNEI. This CDR3 region has 12 residues. CDR3 sequence (DNA): TGTGCCAGCAGTTTAAGTTCGGGAGGCTACACCTTC. Translated: CASSLSSGGYTF.

V gene TRBV7-2 combines with J gene TRBJ2-7; tentative D call: TRBD2 (7 bases). The CDR3 loop spans 16 amino acids. Germline values: CDR1 SGHTA, CDR2 FQGNSA. V lost 1 base and J 0 bases, leaving 13 bases between the germline ends. The CDR3 region is CASSLDAGAGSYEQYF. The CDR3 DNA reads as TGTGCCAGCAGCTTAGATGCGGGGGCCGGCTCCTACGAGCAGTACTTC.

The chain employs TRBV10-3 and TRBJ1-5; D possibly corresponds to TRBD1 (6 bases). Trimming removed 9 bases at V and 6 bases at J, with 15 bases between. Looked up from germline, CDR1 is ENHRY and CDR2 is SYGVKD. The CDR3 consists of 13 residues. DNA for the CDR3: TGTGCCATACTGAGGACAGCCGGTCAGCCCCAGCATTTT. This encodes CAILRTAGQPQHF.

V is TRBV13 and J is TRBJ2-1; 8 bases align to TRBD1. The CDR3 consists of 13 residues. Germline assignment: CDR1 PRHDT and CDR2 FYEKMQ (reference sequence). J was trimmed by 6 bases and V by 5 bases; bases with no gene match: 3. The CDR3 nucleotides read TGTGCCAGCAGCCCAGGACAGGGCAATGAGCAGTTCTTC. It specifies CASSPGQGNEQFF.

The genes are TRBV19 and TRBJ2-7; tentatively, D is TRBD2 (6 bases). CDR3 size: 14 residues. Germline V CDR1 and CDR2: LNHDA, SQIVND (reference sequence). Trimming removed 5 bases at V and 0 bases at J, with 11 bases between. The CDR3 coding sequence is TGTGCCAGTAGTGTCCAGGAGGGCTCCTACGAGCAGTACTTC. The encoded protein is CASSVQEGSYEQYF.

V usage is TRBV27 and J usage is TRBJ2-3; 9 bases map to TRBD2. Trimming cost V 7 bases and J 5 bases; bases outside gene matches: 7. The CDR3 totals 14 residues. Germline CDR1 MNHEY, CDR2 SMNVEV (reference sequence). CDR3 region: CASKLAGGLDTQYF. CDR3 in DNA: TGTGCCAGCAAGTTGGCGGGAGGGCTAGATACGCAGTATTTT.

The CDR3 DNA follows: TGCGCCAGCAGCCAGTCCGGGACATTTGGTGGGGGCTACACCTTC. Translated: CASSQSGTFGGGYTF. The rearrangement links TRBV4-3 to TRBJ1-2; D perhaps matches TRBD1 (6 bases). Germline CDR1 is LGHNA and CDR2 is YSLEER. This CDR3 spans 15 amino acids. V was shortened by 3 bases and J by 8 bases, with 19 bases between the two germline ends.

The chain couples TRBV6-1 to TRBJ1-1, with 7 bases identical to TRBD1. V lost 6 bases to trimming and J lost 5 bases; unmatched junction nucleotides: 9. Germline V lookup: CDR1 MNHNS, CDR2 SASEGT. This CDR3 has 14 amino acids. CDR3 region: CASRDLQGWTEAFF. The CDR3 DNA follows: TGTGCCAGCAGGGACCTACAGGGGTGGACTGAAGCTTTCTTT.

This clone came up once. The chain recombines TRBV5-1 with TRBJ2-1; 7 bases fit TRBD2. CDR3 length equals 14 residues. Trimming at V came to 0 bases and at J to 3 bases, leaving 0 bases not matched to a gene. Germline values: CDR1 SGHRS, CDR2 YFSETQ. The CDR3 spells CASSLGGSYNEQFF. The CDR3 DNA reads TGCGCCAGCAGCTTGGGCGGGAGCTACAATGAGCAGTTCTTC.

The chain employs TRBV27 and TRBJ2-7, with 12 bases lining up with TRBD1. The CDR3 spans 15 residues. Trimming removed 3 bases from V and 3 bases from J; junction bases left unmatched: 3. CDR1 is MNHEY and CDR2 is SMNVEV in the germline V gene (reference sequence). DNA for the CDR3: TGTGCCAGCAGTTTTAGGGACAGGGGGCGCTACGAGCAGTACTTC. As protein: CASSFRDRGRYEQYF.

The chain joins TRBV27 to TRBJ2-3; D gene uncertain. This CDR3 is 16 amino acids long. Germline V gene lookup returns CDR1 MNHEY and CDR2 SMNVEV (reference sequence). The V end was cut by 1 base, the J end by 0 bases, with 11 bases between. CDR3 loop: CASSLYYGSSTDTQYF. The CDR3 DNA is TGTGCCAGCAGTTTATACTACGGATCTAGCACAGATACGCAGTATTTT.

The J gene is TRBJ2-1, the V gene TRBV13, with D perhaps matching TRBD2 (5 bases). The CDR3 sequence is 16 residues long. The V end lost 3 bases, the J end lost 0 bases, and 12 bases lay between the germline ends. In germline, CDR1 is PRHDT, CDR2 FYEKMQ (reference sequence). CDR3 protein: CASSFRELSSYNEQFF. The DNA of the CDR3 is TGTGCCAGCAGCTTTAGGGAGTTGAGCTCCTACAATGAGCAGTTCTTC.

The chain combines TRBV18 with TRBJ2-5; 9 bases are a match to TRBD2. V lost 4 bases to trimming and J lost 3 bases; unmatched junction nucleotides: 6. This CDR3 contains 15 residues. CDR1 is KGHSH, CDR2 LQKENI, per germline. Here the CDR3 reads CASSQRLAEKETQYF. The DNA for the CDR3 is TGTGCCAGCTCACAACGACTAGCGGAAAAAGAGACCCAGTACTTC.

This sequence joins TRBV18 and TRBJ2-7, with TRBD2 matching over 9 bases. The CDR3 loop spans 14 amino acids. V was pared by 0 bases and J by 3 bases, with 0 bases of the junction left unmatched. CDR1 is KGHSH, CDR2 LQKENI, per germline. CDR3 in DNA: TGTGCCAGCTCACCACCGCGGGAGGGCTACGAGCAGTACTTC. The encoded protein is CASSPPREGYEQYF. Looking up the rest from reference TRBV18 and TRBJ2-7 gives the full variable domain: NAGVMQNPRHLVRRRGQEARLRCSPMKGHSHVYWYRQLPEEGLKFMVYLQKENIIDESGMPKERFSAEFPKEGPSILRIQQVVRGDSAAYFCASSPPREGYEQYFGPGTRLTVT.

The chain employs TRBV5-4 and TRBJ2-1, with D tentatively TRBD2 (7 bases). Trimming took off 0 bases at V and 3 bases at J, with 16 bases between the two ends. The germline V gene has CDR1 SGHNT and CDR2 YYREEE (reference sequence). The CDR3 is 17 residues long. The CDR3 DNA is TGTGCCAGCAGCTTGGTGGGGGGAGGGGGAAACTACAATGAGCAGTTCTTC. This sequence encodes CASSLVGGGGNYNEQFF.

The rearrangement uses TRBV9 and TRBJ2-1, with 8 bases that match TRBD2. Germline CDR1 reads SGDLS; CDR2 reads YYNGEE. This CDR3 has 16 amino acids. Germline trimming cut 0 bases from V and 1 base from J; bases unmatched to any gene: 3. CDR3: CASSVVASGSYNEQFF. In nucleotides, the CDR3 is TGTGCCAGCAGCGTAGTAGCTAGCGGGTCCTACAATGAGCAGTTCTTC.

The rearrangement links TRBV5-1 to TRBJ2-3; 11 bases map to TRBD2. V was pared by 4 bases and J by 0 bases, with 4 bases of the junction left unmatched. The germline V gene has CDR1 SGHRS and CDR2 YFSETQ. The CDR3 has 16 residues. CDR3 sequence: CASSLGLAVSTDTQYF. CDR3 bases: TGCGCCAGCAGCCTGGGACTAGCGGTTAGCACAGATACGCAGTATTTT.